The 14 T cell receptor beta chains in this list originate from one sample, sequenced in a study of cytomegalovirus exposure and HLA in healthy donors. Libraries were prepared by immunoSEQ multiplex PCR; TCRdb keeps only in-frame clonotypes and omits some of them. The sample has 150,000 to 180,000 clones, less than 90% seen once. Sample: PBMCs. The receptors derive from a man aged 18 to 30 in good health and CMV-seropositive.

The chain is built from TRBV27 and TRBJ2-6, with a weak D call TRBD1 (5 bases). In germline, CDR1 is MNHEY, CDR2 SMNVEV (reference sequence). The V end was cut by 3 bases, the J end by 0 bases, with 12 bases between. The CDR3 covers 17 residues. The CDR3 reads CASSFDSLLSGANVLTF. For the CDR3, the DNA is TGTGCCAGCAGTTTCGACAGCCTACTCTCTGGGGCCAACGTCCTGACTTTC.

The chain uses TRBV6-5 and TRBJ1-5; 8 nucleotides agree with TRBD1. V shed 5 bases, J shed 3 bases, and the junction held 3 bases outside the gene matches. CDR3 size: 14 residues. CDR1 is MNHEY, CDR2 SVGAGI, per germline. The CDR3 bases are TGTGCCAGCAGTCGGACAGGGACCAATCAGCCCCAGCATTTT. It yields the protein CASSRTGTNQPQHF.

CDR3 residues: CASSSGTGVSPLHF. CDR3 bases: TGTGCCAGCAGTTCCGGGACAGGGGTCTCACCCCTCCACTTT. V usage is TRBV6-5 and J usage is TRBJ1-6; 10 bases agree with TRBD1. CDR1 and CDR2 (germline): MNHEY, SVGAGI. J lost 10 bases, V lost 4 bases, and 4 bases had no gene match. The CDR3 has 14 amino acids.

The chain employs TRBV10-2 and TRBJ2-1; 10 bases are shared with TRBD2. After removal of 5 bases from V and 2 bases from J, the junction contained 6 bases not matched to a gene. The CDR3 loop spans 16 amino acids. Germline-derived CDR1 and CDR2 are WSHSY and SAAADI. The chain's CDR3 is CASSSPAGGPYNEQFF. The CDR3 DNA reads as TGCGCCAGCAGTTCCCCAGCGGGAGGGCCCTACAATGAGCAGTTCTTC.

V usage is TRBV14 and J usage is TRBJ2-7; D ambiguous. The V gene's germline CDR1 is SGHDN and CDR2 FVKESK. V was trimmed by 5 bases and J by 2 bases, leaving 10 bases between them. The CDR3 sequence is 13 residues long. This CDR3 is CASSGANPYEQYF. CDR3 nucleotide sequence: TGTGCCAGCAGCGGAGCGAATCCCTACGAGCAGTACTTC.

The V and J genes are TRBV5-8 and TRBJ1-2; D remains unclear. The V end lost 0 bases, the J end lost 3 bases, and 6 bases lay between the germline ends. CDR3 length: 13 amino acids. Germline V gives CDR1 SGHTS, CDR2 YDEGEE. Here the CDR3 reads CASSLVRDYGYTF. The CDR3 nucleotides read TGTGCCAGCAGCTTGGTACGCGACTATGGCTACACCTTC.

The V and J genes are TRBV27 and TRBJ2-1; D is perhaps TRBD1 (6 bases). Trimming left V 8 bases short and J 4 bases short, with 18 bases between. This CDR3 spans 15 amino acids. Germline V CDR1 and CDR2: MNHEY, SMNVEV (reference sequence). The CDR3 region is CASRPQGRPYNEQFF. For the CDR3, the DNA is TGTGCCAGCCGACCTCAGGGGCGCCCATACAATGAGCAGTTCTTC.

This chain joins TRBV7-6 and TRBJ1-4, with no clear D. Trimming took 3 bases from V and 6 from J, leaving 17 bases between them. Germline CDR1 and CDR2: SGHVS and FNYEAQ. This CDR3 comprises 16 residues. Here the CDR3 reads CASSFDRARRDEKLFF. The CDR3 region has the DNA TGTGCCAGCAGCTTTGACCGGGCCAGGAGGGATGAAAAACTGTTTTTT.

This clone turned up a few times. This chain connects TRBV28 to TRBJ1-1; D ambiguous. The V gene's germline CDR1 is MDHEN and CDR2 SYDVKM. Trimming pared 10 bases from V and 1 base from J, leaving 7 bases between. The CDR3 is 11 residues long. The DNA of the CDR3 is TGTGCCACTTACACGAACACTGAAGCTTTCTTT. Its protein is CATYTNTEAFF.

The chain joins TRBV5-1 to TRBJ2-7; D possibly corresponds to TRBD1 (6 bases). Trimming took off 4 bases at V and 5 bases at J, with 19 bases between the two ends. CDR1 is SGHRS, CDR2 YFSETQ, per germline. The CDR3 totals 15 residues. The CDR3 is CASSPLGTQAHEQYF. In DNA, the CDR3 is TGCGCCAGCAGCCCCCTCGGGACACAGGCCCACGAGCAGTACTTC.

This chain joins TRBV5-6 and TRBJ2-3; tentatively, D is TRBD2 (7 bases). The germline V gene has CDR1 SGHDT and CDR2 YYEEEE. V dropped 4 bases and J dropped 1 base, with 19 bases sitting between them. The CDR3 is 17 amino acids. CDR3 residues: CASSRGDTSWGTDTQYF. The CDR3, as DNA: TGTGCCAGCAGCCGGGGGGACACCTCCTGGGGCACAGATACGCAGTATTTT.

The CDR3 loop is CASSHGLGGSLSGANVLTF. The CDR3 DNA follows: TGTGCCAGCAGCCACGGACTAGGGGGGTCCTTATCTGGGGCCAACGTCCTGACTTTC. The chain recombines TRBV11-2 with TRBJ2-6; weak D call: TRBD2 (7 bases). This CDR3 spans 19 amino acids. Germline CDR1 SGHAT, CDR2 FQNNGV. Trimming removed 5 bases from V and 1 base from J, with 21 bases in between.

The chain has TRBV6-6 and TRBJ1-5, with a weak D call TRBD1 (6 bases). Germline V gives CDR1 MNHNY, CDR2 SVGAGI (reference sequence). V lost 6 bases to trimming and J lost 0 bases, with 12 bases between them. This CDR3 is 15 amino acids long. Here the CDR3 reads CASSRDIYSNQPQHF. The DNA for the CDR3 is TGTGCCAGCAGCCGGGACATTTATAGCAATCAGCCCCAGCATTTT.

J is TRBJ2-3 and V is TRBV18, with TRBD2 identical over 7 bases. Germline lookup yields CDR1 KGHSH and CDR2 LQKENI. Trimming removed 6 bases from V and 6 bases from J; junction bases left unmatched: 9. This CDR3 spans 14 amino acids. CDR3 amino acids: CASSPGPGRDTQYF. CDR3 sequence (DNA): TGTGCCAGCTCCCCCGGTCCCGGGAGGGATACGCAGTATTTT.